The T cell receptor beta chain under discussion was sequenced for a study of T-cell reconstitution after alpha-beta-depleted transplantation in children (dated by TCRdb to the mid-2010s). A note on the overall study: Using TCR repertoire profiling, the study quantitatively followed how T-cell immune reconstitution unfolded in children after TCRalphabeta/CD19-depleted allogeneic hematopoietic cell transplantation. Here is what the overall study found, with its caveats: The apparently early recovery of alphabetaT-cell counts about two months after transplant reportedly depended on only several hundred rapidly expanded clones that came from non-depleted graft cells. Over the following months the frequencies of hyperexpanded clones went down, and after one year T-cell counts and TCRbeta diversity were mostly credited to newly produced T cells. The high TCRbeta diversity at day 60 in some patients was ascribed to recipient T cells and intrathymic progenitors that had survived conditioning.

Points on this clonotype: No antigen is known for it. Base qualities are not provided; no much larger clone lies one nucleotide away.

Via the germline V gene, CDR1 is ENHRY and CDR2 SYGVKD. V drops 3 bases and J drops 4 bases, leaving 18 bases in between. From cysteine to phenylalanine, the CDR3 is 16 amino acids long. The DNA shown is the 48-base CDR3, in frame from base 1. The treatment or condition label on this specimen signifies: allogeneic hematopoietic cell transplantation with graft depleted of TCRalphabeta T cells and CD19 B cells. The children who served as transplant recipients had been given grafts of TCRalphabeta/CD19-depleted allogeneic hematopoietic cells. Library generation was performed with PCR. Instrument used: Illumina HiSeq 2500. TCR libraries were prepared with molecular barcoding, using unique molecular identifiers to normalize TCRbeta repertoire quantification. TCRdb's own reprocessing of the public reads used fastp at Q25 and MiXCR and kept productive beta chains. One record per CDR3 amino acid sequence lists the most common genes and DNA. This sample gives hundreds of thousands of distinct CDR3 sequences in total; under 15% of them show up just once. The ten largest clones capture 0.65% to 0.9% of the sample.

Material: PBMCs, obtained before TCRalphabeta/CD19-depleted stem cell transplant. The rearrangement joined TRBV10-3 to TRBJ2-5; the D gene is possibly TRBD2, with 6 bases matching. The sequence was collected from a girl between 2 and 10 years old with congenital amegakaryocytic thrombocytopenia, due to receive a stem cell transplant. The CDR3 here reads CAISDIDGRGPETQYF. The sequence in DNA is TGTGCCATCAGTGATATTGACGGGCGGGGCCCAGAGACCCAGTACTTC.